This T cell receptor (beta chain) was identified in a study of regulatory T cells in long-lasting Graves disease. Regarding time point: persistent/refractory GD, antithyroid drugs over 5 years with positive TRAb. Following extraction of RNA from PBMCs, that RNA was used to make the TCR library. The study's findings and limits: Newly diagnosed Graves' patients exceeded persistent ones in TCR diversity. Small numbers of samples may have cut accuracy.

This clonotype showed up many times. Its antigen is as yet unknown. The V end was cut by 2 bases, the J end by 9 bases, with 14 bases between. This CDR3 is built from 14 residues. The germline gives CDR1 MNHEY, CDR2 SVGEGT. Construction of the TCR beta libraries employed iRepertoire HTBI primers in conjunction with Arm-PCR of CDR3 regions. MiXCR, run by TCRdb on the multiplex PCR reads, gives a single entry per CDR3 protein. This sample has roughly 450,000 distinct CDR3 sequences, with 20% found just once. This TCR was recovered from a female donor with Graves disease. This rearrangement joins TRBV6-2 or TRBV6-3 to TRBJ2-4, with D unclear. Specimen: peripheral blood mononuclear cells (PBMCs), collected when the disease was refractory, from a patient treated with antithyroid drugs. CDR3 residues: CASSYPATARIQYF. CDR3 in DNA: TGTGCCAGCAGTTACCCCGCGACCGCCCGCATTCAGTACTTC.